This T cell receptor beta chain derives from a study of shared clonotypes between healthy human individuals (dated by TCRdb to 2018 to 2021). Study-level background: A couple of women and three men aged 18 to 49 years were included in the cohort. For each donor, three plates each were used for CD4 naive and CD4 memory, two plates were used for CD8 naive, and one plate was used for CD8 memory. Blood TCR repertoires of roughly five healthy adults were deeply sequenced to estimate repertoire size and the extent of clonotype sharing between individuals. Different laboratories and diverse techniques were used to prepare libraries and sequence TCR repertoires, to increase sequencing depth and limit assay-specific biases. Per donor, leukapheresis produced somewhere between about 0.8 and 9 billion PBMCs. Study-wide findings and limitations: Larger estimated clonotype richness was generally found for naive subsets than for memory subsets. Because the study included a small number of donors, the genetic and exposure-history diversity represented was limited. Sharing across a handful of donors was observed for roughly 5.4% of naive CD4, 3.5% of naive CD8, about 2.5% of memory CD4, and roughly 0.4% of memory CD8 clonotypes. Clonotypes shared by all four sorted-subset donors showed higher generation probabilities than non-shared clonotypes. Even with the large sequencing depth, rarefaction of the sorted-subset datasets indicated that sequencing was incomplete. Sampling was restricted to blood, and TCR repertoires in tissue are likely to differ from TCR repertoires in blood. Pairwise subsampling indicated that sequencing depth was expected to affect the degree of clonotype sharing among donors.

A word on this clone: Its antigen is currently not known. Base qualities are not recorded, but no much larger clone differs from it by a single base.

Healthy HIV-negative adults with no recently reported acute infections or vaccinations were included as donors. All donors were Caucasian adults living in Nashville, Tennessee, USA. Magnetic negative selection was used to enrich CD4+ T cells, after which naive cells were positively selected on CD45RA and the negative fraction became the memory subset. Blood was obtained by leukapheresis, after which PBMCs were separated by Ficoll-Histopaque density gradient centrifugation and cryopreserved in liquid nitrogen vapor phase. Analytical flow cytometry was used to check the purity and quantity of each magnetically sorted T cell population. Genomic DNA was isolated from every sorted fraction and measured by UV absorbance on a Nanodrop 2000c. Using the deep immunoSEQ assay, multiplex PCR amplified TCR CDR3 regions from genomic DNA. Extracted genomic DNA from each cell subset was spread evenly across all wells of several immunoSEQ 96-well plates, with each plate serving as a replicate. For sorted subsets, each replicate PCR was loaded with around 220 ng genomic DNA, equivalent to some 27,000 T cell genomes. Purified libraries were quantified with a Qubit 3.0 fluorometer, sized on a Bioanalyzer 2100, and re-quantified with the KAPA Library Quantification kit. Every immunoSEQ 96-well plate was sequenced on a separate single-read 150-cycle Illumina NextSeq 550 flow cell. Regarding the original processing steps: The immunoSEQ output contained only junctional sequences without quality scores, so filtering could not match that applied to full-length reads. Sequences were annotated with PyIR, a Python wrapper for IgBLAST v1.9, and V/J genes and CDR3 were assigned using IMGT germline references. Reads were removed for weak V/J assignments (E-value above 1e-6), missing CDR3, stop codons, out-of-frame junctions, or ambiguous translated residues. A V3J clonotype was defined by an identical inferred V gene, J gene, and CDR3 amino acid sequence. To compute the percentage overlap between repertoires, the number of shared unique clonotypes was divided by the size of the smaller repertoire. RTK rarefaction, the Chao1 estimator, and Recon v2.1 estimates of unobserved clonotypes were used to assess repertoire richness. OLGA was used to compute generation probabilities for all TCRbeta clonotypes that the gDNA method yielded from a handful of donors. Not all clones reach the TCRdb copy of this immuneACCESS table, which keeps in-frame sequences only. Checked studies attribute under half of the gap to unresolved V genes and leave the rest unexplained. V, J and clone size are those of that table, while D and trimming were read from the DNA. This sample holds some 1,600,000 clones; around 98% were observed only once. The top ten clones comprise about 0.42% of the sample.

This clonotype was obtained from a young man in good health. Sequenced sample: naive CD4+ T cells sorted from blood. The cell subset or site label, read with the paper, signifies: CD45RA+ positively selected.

Here is the DNA: TGTGCCAGCTCACCCCCCTCCGGGTCCAGCGGAGGGGCCGGGGAGCTGTTTTTT. Translated, it reads CASSPPSGSSGGAGELFF. This receptor chain uses TRBV18 and TRBJ2-2; tentative D gene TRBD2, with 6 bases matching. Reading from cysteine to phenylalanine, the CDR3 counts 18 amino acids. Solely the CDR3 DNA is kept, with 54 bases framed from the first base. Based on the germline V gene, the CDR1 and CDR2 sequences are KGHSH and LQKENI. The germline ends are 23 bases apart after V is trimmed by 3 bases and J by 6 bases.